This T cell receptor beta chain was sequenced for a study of T cell responses to AZD1222 COVID-19 vaccine. Here immunoSEQ multiplex PCR was the method, and the copy in TCRdb shows in-frame clones only, minus some. The table has approximately 180,000 clones, roughly 93% seen once; the top ten hold around 0.97%. Findings and limits, study-wide: Possibly, clonal diversity was underestimated; donors were largely white British and included more females. Variant regions that are unmutated are reportedly the target of nearly half of spike-specific TCRs.

On this clone itself: The antigen is not known.

Trimming took off 1 base at V and 1 base at J, with 7 bases between the two ends. Germline-derived CDR1 and CDR2 are LGHDT and YNNKEL (reference sequence). The CDR3 totals 14 residues. This TCR derives from an adult who received the MenACWY meningococcal vaccine as a control. The sequences come from peripheral blood, collected 28 days after the second dose of the MenACWY control vaccine. This sequence joins TRBV3-1 (or the pseudogene TRBV3-2) and TRBJ1-1; D gene ambiguous. The CDR3 loop is CASSQVIGNTEAFF. The CDR3 DNA reads as TGTGCCAGCAGCCAAGTTATAGGGAACACTGAAGCTTTCTTT.